This TCR beta chain was sequenced during a study of cytomegalovirus exposure and HLA in healthy donors. Primers for the PCR totalled 60 Vbeta and 13 Jbeta. Using immunoSEQ multiplex PCR, the repertoire was profiled, and TCRdb retains in-frame clones only, with some absent. The sample contains roughly 160,000 clones, about three quarters of which appear only once. Nominally healthy donors provided the samples, though records likely missed some immune exposures. Sequencing was carried out using PBMCs. The clonotype originates from a woman in her forties or fifties in good health and CMV-seropositive.

In DNA form, the CDR3 reads TGCGCCAGCAGCTCGGGACAGGGGGCTGGCTATGGCTACACCTTC. Its protein product is CASSSGQGAGYGYTF. J is TRBJ1-2 and V is TRBV5-1; 12 positions agree with TRBD1. The V segment lost 3 bases and the J segment 4 bases; nucleotides outside the gene matches: 4. The length of the CDR3 is 15 residues. Germline CDR1 and CDR2: SGHRS and YFSETQ.